One TCR beta chain is described in this entry. This entry belongs to a study of blood T cell repertoires in COVID-19. Original analysis: For nucleated cells, counts were estimated from reference gene primer amplification. Assay used: immunoSEQ multiplex PCR; TCRdb lists only in-frame clones, some missing. V, J and clone size were drawn from that table, and D and trimming were deduced from the DNA. Of a few hundred thousand clones detected, about 88% appear once; the ten largest clones hold 1.4% to 1.5%. Looked up from germline, CDR1 is LGHDT and CDR2 is YNNKEL (reference sequence). Trimming took off 0 bases at V and 10 bases at J, with 16 bases between the two ends. CDR3 length: 15 residues.

The receptor was derived from a young woman who had been exposed to COVID-19. The sample consisted of PBMCs or T cells enriched from blood (not recorded which). This chain uses TRBV3-1 (or the pseudogene TRBV3-2) with TRBJ2-1, with D maybe TRBD1 (5 bases). CDR3 protein: CASSQELMQGGEQFF. The DNA of the CDR3 is TGTGCCAGCAGCCAAGAACTTATGCAGGGTGGGGAGCAGTTCTTC.